Listed below are T cell receptor beta chains from one sample, sequenced in a study of T-cell reconstitution after alpha-beta-depleted transplantation in children. Using its own MiXCR run on the PCR reads, TCRdb lists one record per CDR3 protein. The table has hundreds of thousands of distinct CDR3 sequences, 10% to 15% seen once. The specimen comprised PBMCs, mostly from graft donor cells, sampled 360 days after TCRalphabeta/CD19-depleted stem cell transplant. These receptors originate from a male patient between 10 and 17 years old who had a stem cell transplant for acute myeloid leukemia, so the T cells may come from the graft donor. Each CDR3 is given with its conserved first and last residue. The order of the fields is J gene, clone size, D gene, V gene, CDR3 DNA, CDR3 protein. A D gene is named only where the DNA matches it firmly. Not all rows give a size; the values are once, few, many and, for expanded clones, a class.

J gene: TRBJ2-5; clone size: few; D gene: NA; V gene: TRBV28; CDR3 DNA: TGTGCCAGCAGCGATATTGGACATCCCCAAGAGACCCAGTACTTC; CDR3 protein: CASSDIGHPQETQYF
J gene: TRBJ2-5; clone size: few; D gene: NA; V gene: TRBV7-3; CDR3 DNA: TGTGCCAGCAGCATAGCGGAGACCCAGTACTTC; CDR3 protein: CASSIAETQYF
J gene: TRBJ2-1; clone size: few; D gene: NA; V gene: TRBV30; CDR3 DNA: TGTGCCTGGGAGCCGGCTGGTGAGCAGTTCTTC; CDR3 protein: CAWEPAGEQFF
J gene: TRBJ1-1; clone size: NA; D gene: NA; V gene: TRBV18; CDR3 DNA: TGTGCCAGCTCACCATTACGGCCTAGTGGCCCCAATAACACTGAAGCTTTCTTT; CDR3 protein: CASSPLRPSGPNNTEAFF
J gene: TRBJ2-3; clone size: NA; D gene: NA; V gene: TRBV19; CDR3 DNA: TGTGCCAGTAGTATGAGACTCCACCACACAGATACGCAGTATTTT; CDR3 protein: CASSMRLHHTDTQYF
J gene: TRBJ2-3; clone size: few; D gene: TRBD2; V gene: TRBV10-2; CDR3 DNA: TGCGCCAGCCTTGACCGGGGGCTCCGACTAGCGGGTACGCAGTATTTT; CDR3 protein: CASLDRGLRLAGTQYF
J gene: TRBJ2-7; clone size: NA; D gene: NA; V gene: TRBV28; CDR3 DNA: TGTGCCAGCAGTTTTAAGGTGCCGGGGCCCGAGCAGTACTTC; CDR3 protein: CASSFKVPGPEQYF
J gene: TRBJ2-7; clone size: many; D gene: NA; V gene: TRBV28; CDR3 DNA: TGTGCCAGCAGTCGATACTCCTACGAGCAGTACTTC; CDR3 protein: CASSRYSYEQYF
J gene: TRBJ2-1; clone size: few; D gene: NA; V gene: TRBV5-6; CDR3 DNA: TGTGCCAGCAGCTTCCTTTCGACGGGAGCCGAGAATGAGCAGTTCTTC; CDR3 protein: CASSFLSTGAENEQFF
J gene: TRBJ2-7; clone size: few; D gene: NA; V gene: TRBV29-1; CDR3 DNA: TGCAGCGTTGAAGATCGGGCAGGGGCCTCCTACGAGCAGTACTTC; CDR3 protein: CSVEDRAGASYEQYF
J gene: TRBJ1-1; clone size: NA; D gene: NA; V gene: TRBV7-9; CDR3 DNA: TGTGCCAGCAGCCCCCACTTTGAAGCTTTCTTT; CDR3 protein: CASSPHFEAFF
J gene: TRBJ1-1; clone size: few; D gene: NA; V gene: TRBV11-3; CDR3 DNA: TGTGCCGGCCGTCGTATTAAGCAGGGGCTCTCTGAAGCTTTCTTT; CDR3 protein: CAGRRIKQGLSEAFF
J gene: TRBJ2-7; clone size: few; D gene: NA; V gene: TRBV2; CDR3 DNA: TGTGCCAGCAGTGAAGAGGGTCTCTACGAGCAGTACTTC; CDR3 protein: CASSEEGLYEQYF
J gene: TRBJ1-4; clone size: NA; D gene: NA; V gene: TRBV25-1; CDR3 DNA: TGTGCCAGCAGTGAATGGAGGGGACAAATTAATGAAAAACTGTTTTTT; CDR3 protein: CASSEWRGQINEKLFF
J gene: TRBJ2-3; clone size: few; D gene: TRBD1; V gene: TRBV4-2; CDR3 DNA: TGTGCCAGCAGCCCCTGGACAGGGGGCGTCACAGATACGCAGTATTTT; CDR3 protein: CASSPWTGGVTDTQYF
J gene: TRBJ2-7; clone size: many; D gene: NA; V gene: TRBV11-2; CDR3 DNA: TGTGCCAGCAGCTTAGGAGTGGCCGGACTCTACGAGCAGTACTTC; CDR3 protein: CASSLGVAGLYEQYF
J gene: TRBJ2-5; clone size: few; D gene: NA; V gene: TRBV11-2; CDR3 DNA: TGTGCCAGCAGCCGCCCGACCGGGGCCTCGGAGACCCAGTACTTC; CDR3 protein: CASSRPTGASETQYF
J gene: TRBJ2-1; clone size: many; D gene: NA; V gene: TRBV12-3/TRBV12-4; CDR3 DNA: TGTGCCAGCAGTTTTAACGGTGGACAGTACAATGAGCAGTTCTTC; CDR3 protein: CASSFNGGQYNEQFF
J gene: TRBJ2-7; clone size: NA; D gene: NA; V gene: TRBV19; CDR3 DNA: TGTGCCAGTAGTATCAACGGACAAGCCTACGAGCAGTACTTC; CDR3 protein: CASSINGQAYEQYF
J gene: TRBJ2-7; clone size: NA; D gene: NA; V gene: TRBV18; CDR3 DNA: TGTGCCAGCTCACCACTGGTCAGCCTCGTCTCCTACGAGCAGTACTTC; CDR3 protein: CASSPLVSLVSYEQYF
J gene: TRBJ2-3; clone size: NA; D gene: TRBD2; V gene: TRBV12-3/TRBV12-4; CDR3 DNA: TGTGCCAGCAGTTGGACTAGCGGACCCACAGATACGCAGTATTTT; CDR3 protein: CASSWTSGPTDTQYF
J gene: TRBJ2-7; clone size: NA; D gene: TRBD2; V gene: TRBV10-3; CDR3 DNA: TGTGCCATCAGCAATCTAGCGGGATCCTACGAGCAGTACTTC; CDR3 protein: CAISNLAGSYEQYF
J gene: TRBJ2-7; clone size: NA; D gene: TRBD1; V gene: TRBV9; CDR3 DNA: TGTGCCAGCAGCGCTAGCCGGGACAGGACGAAGGAGCAGTACTTC; CDR3 protein: CASSASRDRTKEQYF
J gene: TRBJ2-7; clone size: few; D gene: TRBD2; V gene: TRBV28; CDR3 DNA: TGTGCCAGCAGTTTGACGGGACTACTTTACGAGCAGTACTTC; CDR3 protein: CASSLTGLLYEQYF
J gene: TRBJ2-3; clone size: once; D gene: NA; V gene: TRBV5-4; CDR3 DNA: TGTGCCAGCAGCTCGCCCCAAGCAGATACGCAGTATTTT; CDR3 protein: CASSSPQADTQYF
J gene: TRBJ1-2; clone size: few; D gene: NA; V gene: TRBV15; CDR3 DNA: TGTGCCACCAGCCCCCGATGGACGCGGGGCGACTATGGCTACACCTTC; CDR3 protein: CATSPRWTRGDYGYTF
J gene: TRBJ2-3; clone size: NA; D gene: TRBD2; V gene: TRBV5-5; CDR3 DNA: TGTGCCAGCATCACTCTATTAGCGGGAGGGGCCCCAGATACGCAGTATTTT; CDR3 protein: CASITLLAGGAPDTQYF
J gene: TRBJ1-2; clone size: NA; D gene: TRBD1; V gene: TRBV9; CDR3 DNA: TGTGCCAGCAGCTCCCACGGGACAGGGCTTGAAGGCTACACCTTC; CDR3 protein: CASSSHGTGLEGYTF
J gene: TRBJ2-7; clone size: NA; D gene: NA; V gene: TRBV5-6; CDR3 DNA: TGTGCCAGCAGCCTTTGGCGGGGCTACGAGCAGTACTTC; CDR3 protein: CASSLWRGYEQYF
J gene: TRBJ2-5; clone size: few; D gene: NA; V gene: TRBV4-3; CDR3 DNA: TGCGCCAGCAGCCAAGAGGGGATAGCAGGGGAAGAGACCCAGTACTTC; CDR3 protein: CASSQEGIAGEETQYF
J gene: TRBJ2-1; clone size: few; D gene: TRBD2; V gene: TRBV20-1; CDR3 DNA: TGCAGTGCTACCCAGACTAGCGGGAGGTTGAATGAGCAGTTCTTC; CDR3 protein: CSATQTSGRLNEQFF
J gene: TRBJ1-2; clone size: few; D gene: NA; V gene: TRBV7-2; CDR3 DNA: TGTGCCAGCAGCTTAGCCAGTTGGGGCTATGGCTACACCTTC; CDR3 protein: CASSLASWGYGYTF
J gene: TRBJ2-5; clone size: few; D gene: NA; V gene: TRBV5-6; CDR3 DNA: TGTGCCAGCAGCTTGGCTTTAGAGGGAGCACAAGAGACCCAGTACTTC; CDR3 protein: CASSLALEGAQETQYF
J gene: TRBJ2-7; clone size: NA; D gene: NA; V gene: TRBV11-2; CDR3 DNA: TGTGCCAGCAGCTCCGGGAGACTAGGTACCTACGAGCAGTACTTC; CDR3 protein: CASSSGRLGTYEQYF
J gene: TRBJ2-7; clone size: few; D gene: NA; V gene: TRBV4-3; CDR3 DNA: TGCGCCAGCAGCCAAGACACCATGTCCTCCTACGAGCAGTACTTC; CDR3 protein: CASSQDTMSSYEQYF
J gene: TRBJ2-3; clone size: few; D gene: NA; V gene: TRBV10-3; CDR3 DNA: TGTGCCATCAGACGTTCGGAGGAAGATACGCAGTATTTT; CDR3 protein: CAIRRSEEDTQYF
J gene: TRBJ2-1; clone size: few; D gene: TRBD2; V gene: TRBV9; CDR3 DNA: TGTGCCAGCAGCCTAATACTAGCGGGAGGGTCCAATGAGCAGTTCTTC; CDR3 protein: CASSLILAGGSNEQFF
J gene: TRBJ2-1; clone size: few; D gene: TRBD2; V gene: TRBV24-1; CDR3 DNA: TGTGCCACCAGTGACCTGGGACTAGCGGGAAGCTCCTACAATGAGCAGTTCTTC; CDR3 protein: CATSDLGLAGSSYNEQFF
J gene: TRBJ2-1; clone size: NA; D gene: NA; V gene: TRBV24-1; CDR3 DNA: TGTGCCACCAGTGAGAAGAGGGCTACCACCTACAATGAGCAGTTCTTC; CDR3 protein: CATSEKRATTYNEQFF
J gene: TRBJ2-7; clone size: few; D gene: NA; V gene: TRBV29-1; CDR3 DNA: TGCAGCGTTGGACAGTTTTACGAGCAGTACTTC; CDR3 protein: CSVGQFYEQYF
J gene: TRBJ2-2; clone size: once; D gene: NA; V gene: TRBV9; CDR3 DNA: TGTGCCAGCAGCCCTGTTTTGAGGACCGTGACCACCGGGGAGCTGTTTTTT; CDR3 protein: CASSPVLRTVTTGELFF
J gene: TRBJ2-7; clone size: NA; D gene: NA; V gene: TRBV28; CDR3 DNA: TGTGCCAGCAGTTTCCTTGCGGTGATGACAGGCTCCTACGAGCAGTACTTC; CDR3 protein: CASSFLAVMTGSYEQYF
J gene: TRBJ2-3; clone size: few; D gene: NA; V gene: TRBV10-3; CDR3 DNA: TGTGCCATCAGTGAGTCTGGAGATACGCAGTATTTT; CDR3 protein: CAISESGDTQYF
J gene: TRBJ2-7; clone size: NA; D gene: NA; V gene: TRBV9; CDR3 DNA: TGTGCCAGCAGCTTAGGGACACTCACCTACGAGCAGTACTTC; CDR3 protein: CASSLGTLTYEQYF
J gene: TRBJ2-2; clone size: NA; D gene: TRBD2; V gene: TRBV4-3; CDR3 DNA: TGCGCCAGCAGCCAAGTCTGGGTCAGGACTAGCGGGAGCACCGGGGAGCTGTTTTTT; CDR3 protein: CASSQVWVRTSGSTGELFF
J gene: TRBJ2-3; clone size: few; D gene: TRBD1; V gene: TRBV6-2/TRBV6-3; CDR3 DNA: TGTGCCAGCAGTTACTCACAACTCGGACAGGGGACGACAAGTACGCAGTATTTT; CDR3 protein: CASSYSQLGQGTTSTQYF
J gene: TRBJ2-1; clone size: NA; D gene: TRBD1; V gene: TRBV18; CDR3 DNA: TGTGCCAGCTCACCACGGGTGACAGGGAGTGACAATGAGCAGTTCTTC; CDR3 protein: CASSPRVTGSDNEQFF
J gene: TRBJ2-5; clone size: many; D gene: TRBD2; V gene: TRBV4-2; CDR3 DNA: TGTGCCAGCAGCCAAGATTGGGGACTAGAACAAGAGACCCAGTACTTC; CDR3 protein: CASSQDWGLEQETQYF
J gene: TRBJ1-5; clone size: few; D gene: TRBD1; V gene: TRBV12-3/TRBV12-4; CDR3 DNA: TGTGCCAGCAGTCCTCGGGACAGCGGTCAGCCCCAGCATTTT; CDR3 protein: CASSPRDSGQPQHF
J gene: TRBJ2-7; clone size: many; D gene: NA; V gene: TRBV28; CDR3 DNA: TGTGCCAGCAGTCGAACTAGCTCCGAGCAGTACTTC; CDR3 protein: CASSRTSSEQYF
J gene: TRBJ2-2; clone size: few; D gene: NA; V gene: TRBV4-2; CDR3 DNA: TGTGCCAGCAGCCAAGATCATCTGGCTAGCTTACTCACAAGCACCGGGGAGCTGTTTTTT; CDR3 protein: CASSQDHLASLLTSTGELFF
J gene: TRBJ2-1; clone size: NA; D gene: TRBD1; V gene: TRBV20-1; CDR3 DNA: TGCAGTGCTAGACTCAGGGGGCGAGTCAATGAGCGGTTCTTC; CDR3 protein: CSARLRGRVNERFF
J gene: TRBJ2-1; clone size: few; D gene: TRBD2; V gene: TRBV6-2/TRBV6-3; CDR3 DNA: TGTGCCAGCAGTACCCCTGGGCGGGAGGAATACAATGAGCAGTTCTTC; CDR3 protein: CASSTPGREEYNEQFF
J gene: TRBJ2-7; clone size: many; D gene: TRBD2; V gene: TRBV5-1; CDR3 DNA: TGCGCCAGCAGCAGGAGGGGAGGGCCGTCCTACGAGCAGTACTTC; CDR3 protein: CASSRRGGPSYEQYF
J gene: TRBJ2-3; clone size: many; D gene: NA; V gene: TRBV7-8; CDR3 DNA: TGTGCCAGCAGCCCCCCCGGCCCAGATACGCAGTATTTT; CDR3 protein: CASSPPGPDTQYF
J gene: TRBJ2-5; clone size: few; D gene: TRBD2; V gene: TRBV3-1; CDR3 DNA: TGTGCCAGCAGCCAGAGGAGTGGACTAGCGGGAGGGCGGGCCCAGTACTTC; CDR3 protein: CASSQRSGLAGGRAQYF
J gene: TRBJ1-2; clone size: NA; D gene: NA; V gene: TRBV20-1; CDR3 DNA: TGCAGTGCTAGAGCCTTAGGGGGAGACTATGGCTACACCTTC; CDR3 protein: CSARALGGDYGYTF